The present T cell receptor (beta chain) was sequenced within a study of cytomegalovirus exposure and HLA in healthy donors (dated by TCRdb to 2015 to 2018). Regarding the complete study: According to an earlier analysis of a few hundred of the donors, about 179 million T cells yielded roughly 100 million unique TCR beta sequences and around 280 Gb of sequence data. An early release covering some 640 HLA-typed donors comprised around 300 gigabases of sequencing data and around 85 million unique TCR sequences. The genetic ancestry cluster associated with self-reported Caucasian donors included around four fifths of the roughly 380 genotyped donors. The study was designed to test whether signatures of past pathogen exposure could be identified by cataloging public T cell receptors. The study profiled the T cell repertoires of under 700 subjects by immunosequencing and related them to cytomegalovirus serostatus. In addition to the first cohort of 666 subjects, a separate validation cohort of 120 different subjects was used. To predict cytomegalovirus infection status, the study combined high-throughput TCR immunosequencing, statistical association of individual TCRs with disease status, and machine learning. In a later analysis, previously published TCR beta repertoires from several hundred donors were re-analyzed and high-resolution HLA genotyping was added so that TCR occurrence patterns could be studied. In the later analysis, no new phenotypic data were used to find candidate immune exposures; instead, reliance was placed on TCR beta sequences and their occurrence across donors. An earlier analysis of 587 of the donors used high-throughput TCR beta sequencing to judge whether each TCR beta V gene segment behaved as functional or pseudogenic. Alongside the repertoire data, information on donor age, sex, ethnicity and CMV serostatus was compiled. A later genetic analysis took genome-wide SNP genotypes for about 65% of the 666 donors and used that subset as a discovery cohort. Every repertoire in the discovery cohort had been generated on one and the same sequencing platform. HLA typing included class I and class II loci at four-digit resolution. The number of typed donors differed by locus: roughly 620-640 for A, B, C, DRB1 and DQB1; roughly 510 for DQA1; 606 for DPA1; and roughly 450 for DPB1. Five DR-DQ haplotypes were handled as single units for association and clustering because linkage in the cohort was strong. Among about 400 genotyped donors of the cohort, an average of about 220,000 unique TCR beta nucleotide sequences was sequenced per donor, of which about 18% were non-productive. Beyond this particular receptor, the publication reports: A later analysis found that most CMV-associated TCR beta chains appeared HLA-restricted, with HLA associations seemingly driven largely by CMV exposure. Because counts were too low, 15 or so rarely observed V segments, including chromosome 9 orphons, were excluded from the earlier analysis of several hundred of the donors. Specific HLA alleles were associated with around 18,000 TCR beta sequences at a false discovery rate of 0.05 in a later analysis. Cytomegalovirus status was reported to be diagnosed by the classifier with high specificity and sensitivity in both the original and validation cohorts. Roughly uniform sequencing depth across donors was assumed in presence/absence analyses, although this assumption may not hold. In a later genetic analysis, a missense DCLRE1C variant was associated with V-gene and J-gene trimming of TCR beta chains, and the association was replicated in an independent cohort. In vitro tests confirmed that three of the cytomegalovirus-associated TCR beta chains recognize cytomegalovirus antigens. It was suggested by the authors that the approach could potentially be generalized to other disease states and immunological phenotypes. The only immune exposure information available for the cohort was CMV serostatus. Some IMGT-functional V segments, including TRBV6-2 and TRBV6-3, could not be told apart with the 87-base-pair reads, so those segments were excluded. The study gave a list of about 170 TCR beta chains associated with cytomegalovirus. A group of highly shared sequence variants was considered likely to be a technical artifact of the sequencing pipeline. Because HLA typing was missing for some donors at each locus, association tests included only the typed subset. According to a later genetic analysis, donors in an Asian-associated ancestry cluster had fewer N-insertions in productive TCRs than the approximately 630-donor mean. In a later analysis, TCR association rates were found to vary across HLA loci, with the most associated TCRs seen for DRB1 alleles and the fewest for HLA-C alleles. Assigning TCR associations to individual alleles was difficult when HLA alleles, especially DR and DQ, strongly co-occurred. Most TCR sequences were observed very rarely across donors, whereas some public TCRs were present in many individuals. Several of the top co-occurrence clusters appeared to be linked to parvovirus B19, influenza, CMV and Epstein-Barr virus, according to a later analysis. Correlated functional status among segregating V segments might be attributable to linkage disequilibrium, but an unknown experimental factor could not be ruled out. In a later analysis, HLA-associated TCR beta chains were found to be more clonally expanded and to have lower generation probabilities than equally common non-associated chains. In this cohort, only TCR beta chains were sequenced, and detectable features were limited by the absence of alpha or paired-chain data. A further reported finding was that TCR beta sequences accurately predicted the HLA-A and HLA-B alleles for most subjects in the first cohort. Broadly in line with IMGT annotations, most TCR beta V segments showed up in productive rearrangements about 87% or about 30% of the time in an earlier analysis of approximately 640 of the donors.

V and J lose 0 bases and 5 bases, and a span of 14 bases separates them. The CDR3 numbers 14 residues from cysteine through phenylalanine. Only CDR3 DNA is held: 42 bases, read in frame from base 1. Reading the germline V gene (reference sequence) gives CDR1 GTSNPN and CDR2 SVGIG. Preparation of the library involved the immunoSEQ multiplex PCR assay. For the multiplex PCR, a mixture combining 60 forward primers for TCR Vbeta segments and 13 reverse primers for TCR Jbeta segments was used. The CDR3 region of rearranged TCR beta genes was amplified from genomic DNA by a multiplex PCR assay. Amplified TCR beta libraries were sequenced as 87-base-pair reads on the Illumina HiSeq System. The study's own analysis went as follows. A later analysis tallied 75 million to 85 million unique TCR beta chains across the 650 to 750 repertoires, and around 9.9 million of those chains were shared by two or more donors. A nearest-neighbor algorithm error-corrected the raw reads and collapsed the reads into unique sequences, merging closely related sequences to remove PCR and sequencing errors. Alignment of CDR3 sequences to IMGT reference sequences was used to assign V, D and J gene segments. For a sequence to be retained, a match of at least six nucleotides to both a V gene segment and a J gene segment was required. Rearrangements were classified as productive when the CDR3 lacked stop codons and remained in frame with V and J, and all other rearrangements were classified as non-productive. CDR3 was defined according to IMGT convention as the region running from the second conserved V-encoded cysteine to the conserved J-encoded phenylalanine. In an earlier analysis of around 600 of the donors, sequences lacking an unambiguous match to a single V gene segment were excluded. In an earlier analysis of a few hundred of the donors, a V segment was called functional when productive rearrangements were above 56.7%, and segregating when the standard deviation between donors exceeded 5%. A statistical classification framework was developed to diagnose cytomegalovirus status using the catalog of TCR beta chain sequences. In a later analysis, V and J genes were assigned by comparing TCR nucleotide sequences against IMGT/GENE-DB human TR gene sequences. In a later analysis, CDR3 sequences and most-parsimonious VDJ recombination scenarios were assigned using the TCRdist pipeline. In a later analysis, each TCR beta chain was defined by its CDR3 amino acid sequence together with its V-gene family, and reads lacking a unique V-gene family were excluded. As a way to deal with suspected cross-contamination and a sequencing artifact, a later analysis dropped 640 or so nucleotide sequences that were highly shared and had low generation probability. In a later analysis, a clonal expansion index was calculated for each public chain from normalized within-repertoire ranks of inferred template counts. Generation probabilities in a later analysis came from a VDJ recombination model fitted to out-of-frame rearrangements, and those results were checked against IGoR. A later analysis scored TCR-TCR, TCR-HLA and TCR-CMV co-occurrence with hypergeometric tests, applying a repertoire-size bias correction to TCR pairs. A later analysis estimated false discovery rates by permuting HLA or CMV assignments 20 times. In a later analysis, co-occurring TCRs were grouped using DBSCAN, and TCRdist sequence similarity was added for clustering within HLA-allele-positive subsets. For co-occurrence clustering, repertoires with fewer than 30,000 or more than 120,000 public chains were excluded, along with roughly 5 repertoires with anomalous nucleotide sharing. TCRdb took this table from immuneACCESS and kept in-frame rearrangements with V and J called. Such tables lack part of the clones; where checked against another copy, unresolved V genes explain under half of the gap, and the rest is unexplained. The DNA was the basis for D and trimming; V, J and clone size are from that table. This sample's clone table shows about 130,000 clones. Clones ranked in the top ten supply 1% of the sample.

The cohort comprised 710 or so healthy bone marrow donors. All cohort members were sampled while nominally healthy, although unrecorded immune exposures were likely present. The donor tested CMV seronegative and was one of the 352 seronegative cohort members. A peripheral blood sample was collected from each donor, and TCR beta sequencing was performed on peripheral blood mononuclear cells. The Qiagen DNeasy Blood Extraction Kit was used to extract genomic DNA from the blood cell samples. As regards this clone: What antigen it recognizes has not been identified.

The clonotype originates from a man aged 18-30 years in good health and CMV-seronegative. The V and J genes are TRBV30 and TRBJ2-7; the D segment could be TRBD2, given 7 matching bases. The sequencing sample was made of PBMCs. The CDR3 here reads CAWSVPRGADEQYF. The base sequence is TGTGCCTGGAGTGTACCACGGGGGGCGGACGAGCAGTACTTC.